A single sample is the source of the 8 T cell receptor beta chains below, sequenced in a study of T cell responses to AZD1222 COVID-19 vaccine. Clones were read by immunoSEQ multiplex PCR, and TCRdb kept only the in-frame ones, dropping some. The table has 130,000 to 150,000 clones, 80% to 90% seen once. The sequencing used peripheral blood, collected on day 0 of AZD1222 vaccination. The receptor source for this set is an adult in good health.

The CDR3 loop is CASSLGARNYGYTF. The CDR3 DNA reads as TGTGCCAGCAGCTTGGGGGCCAGGAACTATGGCTACACCTTC. V is TRBV5-6 and J is TRBJ1-2; D is uncertain. Between the trimmed V and J ends, which lost 0 bases and 2 bases, there was a span of 8 bases. The CDR3 is made up of 14 amino acids. Germline V gene sequence: CDR1 SGHDT, CDR2 YYEEEE. The variable domain in full, completed from reference TRBV5-6 and TRBJ1-2, reads DAGVTQSPTHLIKTRGQQVTLRCSPKSGHDTVSWYQQALGQGPQFIFQYYEEEERQRGNFPDRFSGHQFPNYSSELNVNALLLGDSALYLCASSLGARNYGYTFGSGTRLTVV.

For the CDR3, the DNA is TGTGCCAGCAGTTTAATTACGGGTAACCTGAACGGGGAGCTGTTTTTT. Residues: CASSLITGNLNGELFF. The V and J genes are TRBV27 and TRBJ2-2; D unresolved. Trimming cost V 2 bases and J 7 bases, with 17 bases left between them. This CDR3 comprises 16 residues. CDR1 and CDR2 from the germline V gene are MNHEY and SMNVEV (reference sequence).

The chain has TRBV15 and TRBJ1-6; D remains ambiguous. V was clipped by 0 bases and J by 7 bases, with 4 bases between them. CDR1 LNHNV and CDR2 YYDKDF come from the germline V gene (reference sequence). The CDR3 contains 13 residues. In DNA form, the CDR3 reads TGTGCCACCAGCAGAGAGGGAAATTCACCCCTCCACTTT. As protein: CATSREGNSPLHF.

The chain has TRBV29-1 and TRBJ2-5, with TRBD1 as a possible D gene (5 bases). This CDR3 is built from 16 residues. Germline loops: CDR1 SQVTM, CDR2 ANQGSEA. The ends were cut back, 4 bases at V and 1 base at J, with 19 bases in the middle. The CDR3 nucleotides are TGCAGCGTTGTAAAGTTTGAAGGGGCCGGCCAAGAGACCCAGTACTTC. As protein: CSVVKFEGAGQETQYF. The variable domain in full, completed from reference TRBV29-1 and TRBJ2-5, reads SAVISQKPSRDICQRGTSLTIQCQVDSQVTMMFWYRQQPGQSLTLIATANQGSEATYESGFVIDKFPISRPNLTFSTLTVSNMSPEDSSIYLCSVVKFEGAGQETQYFGPGTRLLVL.

V is TRBV7-3 and J is TRBJ1-2, with TRBD1 as a possible D gene (5 bases). The CDR3 runs to 17 residues. Germline V gene sequence: CDR1 SGHTA, CDR2 FQGTGA. Trimming removed 4 bases at V and 1 base at J, with 19 bases between. The DNA of the CDR3 is TGTGCCAGCAGCTACCGAGAGCAGGGCCCACTTAACTATGGCTACACCTTC. Amino acids: CASSYREQGPLNYGYTF.

V gene TRBV5-1 combines with J gene TRBJ1-4; tentatively, D is TRBD1 (5 bases). Trimming stripped 2 bases from V and 8 bases from J, with 10 bases between. The CDR3 length is 13 residues. Germline-derived CDR1 and CDR2 are SGHRS and YFSETQ. The CDR3 sequence: CASSFAGWEKLFF. CDR3 sequence (DNA): TGCGCCAGCAGCTTCGCAGGGTGGGAAAAACTGTTTTTT.

V usage is TRBV3-1 (or the pseudogene TRBV3-2) and J usage is TRBJ2-1, with 12 bases fitting TRBD2. This CDR3 contains 15 residues. Germline trimming cut 4 bases from V and 6 bases from J; bases unmatched to any gene: 4. Per germline, CDR1 LGHDT and CDR2 YNNKEL (reference sequence). CDR3 in DNA: TGTGCCAGCAGCCGGGGGACTAGCGGGTTCAATGAGCAGTTCTTC. As protein: CASSRGTSGFNEQFF.

V usage is TRBV5-1 and J usage is TRBJ2-7, with 7 bases matching TRBD2. V gave up 2 bases and J gave up 3 bases; unmatched junction bases: 8. This CDR3 is 15 amino acids long. Per the germline V gene, CDR1 is SGHRS and CDR2 is YFSETQ. The CDR3 loop is CASSFWGGPGYEQYF. Written as DNA, the CDR3 is TGCGCCAGCAGCTTTTGGGGGGGTCCAGGCTACGAGCAGTACTTC. Filled out from reference TRBV5-1 and TRBJ2-7, the complete variable domain reads KAGVTQTPRYLIKTRGQQVTLSCSPISGHRSVSWYQQTPGQGLQFLFEYFSETQRNKGNFPGRFSGRQFSNSRSEMNVSTLELGDSALYLCASSFWGGPGYEQYFGPGTRLTVT.